The clone carrying this T cell receptor (beta chain) was found many times. TCR beta CDR3 amplification used RNA transcripts. Investigators did first-round RT-PCR with HTBI primers, then second-round multiplex PCR. TCRdb called the multiplex PCR reads again in MiXCR, with one record for every CDR3 protein. The sample has hundreds of thousands of distinct CDR3 sequences; roughly 20% are singletons. The sample belongs to a study of Graves' ophthalmopathy and Graves' hyperthyroidism. Trimming took 3 bases from V and 0 from J; bases not matched to a gene: 2. The CDR3 has 14 amino acids. Sequencing was done on a sample of peripheral blood. This TCR derives from a woman aged 18-30 years with stable Graves' hyperthyroidism. The chain joins TRBV12-3 or TRBV12-4 to TRBJ2-7; 7 nucleotides agree with TRBD1. CDR3 in DNA: TGTGCCAGCAGTTTTGGGACAGCCTCCTACGAGCAGTACTTC. Translation: CASSFGTASYEQYF.